The TCR beta chain described here comes from a study of radiotherapy plus CTLA-4 blockade in lung cancer. This clone occurred once. Germline CDR1 and CDR2: SGHRS and YFSETQ. Trimming took 5 bases from V and 2 from J, leaving 14 bases between them. The CDR3 loop spans 14 amino acids. The data were produced by immunoSEQ multiplex PCR, yet TCRdb's version contains in-frame clones alone and is incomplete. The sample comprises tens of thousands of clones, about 80% of which are singletons, and 0.84% rests with the top ten. The chain joins TRBV5-1 to TRBJ2-7; D possibly corresponds to TRBD2 (6 bases). The clonotype was recovered from a human donor with non-small cell lung cancer who had stable disease on radiotherapy plus ipilimumab. The starting material was peripheral blood, obtained from a patient treated with radiotherapy plus ipilimumab. CDR3 residues: CASRRGRSTYEQYF. The CDR3 DNA sequence: TGCGCCAGCAGGCGGGGACGTTCGACCTACGAGCAGTACTTC.